This is a list of T cell receptor beta chains from one sample in a study of healthy donors' naive CD4 and CD8 T cells. TCRdb analysed the reads with MiXCR anew, one entry per CDR3 protein. The sample consists of some 190,000 distinct CDR3 sequences, over 60% of them appearing once. The sequencing input was naive CD4+ and CD8+ T cells sorted from blood, pooled from several donors. The receptors stem from a pool of human donors in good health; the sample pools cells from several healthy donors. CDR3s include the opening cysteine and the closing phenylalanine or tryptophan. Each record gives: CDR3 protein, CDR3 DNA, D gene, J gene, clone size, V gene. The D gene is left open where the match is weak. Some rows mark clone size as missing; the rest say once, few, many or name a class of expanded clone.

CDR3aa: CATSDDSSTDTQYF
CDR3nt: TGTGCCACCAGTGATGACAGCTCCACAGATACGCAGTATTTT
d_gene: NA
j_gene: TRBJ2-3
abundance: once
v_gene: TRBV24-1

CDR3aa: CASSSGGLGEAFF
CDR3nt: TGTGCCAGCAGTTCCGGGGGATTGGGTGAAGCTTTCTTT
d_gene: NA
j_gene: TRBJ1-1
abundance: once
v_gene: TRBV12-3/TRBV12-4

CDR3aa: CATSDHYTAEQYF
CDR3nt: TGTGCCACCAGTGACCACTACACAGCCGAGCAGTACTTC
d_gene: NA
j_gene: TRBJ2-7
abundance: NA
v_gene: TRBV24-1

CDR3aa: CASSYSSSGNTIYF
CDR3nt: TGTGCCAGCAGTTACTCCAGCTCTGGAAACACCATATATTTT
d_gene: NA
j_gene: TRBJ1-3
abundance: NA
v_gene: TRBV6-5

CDR3aa: CSVEPIGFGYGYTF
CDR3nt: TGCAGCGTTGAACCCATAGGGTTTGGATATGGCTACACCTTC
d_gene: NA
j_gene: TRBJ1-2
abundance: NA
v_gene: TRBV29-1

CDR3aa: CASSYDTGGSSPLHF
CDR3nt: TGTGCCAGCAGTTACGATACAGGGGGAAGTTCACCCCTCCACTTT
d_gene: TRBD1
j_gene: TRBJ1-6
abundance: NA
v_gene: TRBV6-5

CDR3aa: CSVDVAPFQGYTF
CDR3nt: TGCAGCGTTGACGTGGCACCCTTCCAAGGCTACACCTTC
d_gene: NA
j_gene: TRBJ1-2
abundance: NA
v_gene: TRBV29-1

CDR3aa: CASSFYPAALNYGYTF
CDR3nt: TGTGCCAGCAGCTTTTATCCCGCAGCCCTTAACTATGGCTACACCTTC
d_gene: NA
j_gene: TRBJ1-2
abundance: NA
v_gene: TRBV7-2

CDR3aa: CASRPPGHLYEQYF
CDR3nt: TGTGCCAGCAGGCCCCCGGGACACCTCTACGAGCAGTACTTC
d_gene: NA
j_gene: TRBJ2-7
abundance: NA
v_gene: TRBV6-2/TRBV6-3

CDR3aa: CATSRPIGVNEQFF
CDR3nt: TGTGCCACCAGCAGACCCATAGGGGTAAATGAGCAGTTCTTC
d_gene: NA
j_gene: TRBJ2-1
abundance: once
v_gene: TRBV15

CDR3aa: CSAWGATGGTLGYTF
CDR3nt: TGCAGTGCTTGGGGGGCGACAGGGGGGACTCTGGGCTACACCTTC
d_gene: TRBD1
j_gene: TRBJ1-2
abundance: NA
v_gene: TRBV20-1

CDR3aa: CASSYSPVNCGYIF
CDR3nt: TGTGCCAGCAGTTACTCGCCGGTAAACTGTGGCTACATCTTC
d_gene: NA
j_gene: TRBJ1-2
abundance: NA
v_gene: TRBV6-5

CDR3aa: CASSDQLADTQYF
CDR3nt: TGTGCCAGCAGTGATCAACTGGCAGATACGCAGTATTTT
d_gene: NA
j_gene: TRBJ2-3
abundance: NA
v_gene: TRBV6-4

CDR3aa: CASSYPISGAGSSYNEQFF
CDR3nt: TGTGCCAGCAGTTACCCGATTAGCGGGGCGGGGAGCTCCTACAATGAGCAGTTCTTC
d_gene: TRBD2
j_gene: TRBJ2-1
abundance: once
v_gene: TRBV6-5

CDR3aa: CASSFRNGNSPLHF
CDR3nt: TGTGCCAGCAGTTTCCGGAACGGCAATTCACCCCTCCACTTT
d_gene: NA
j_gene: TRBJ1-6
abundance: NA
v_gene: TRBV6-5

CDR3aa: CASSLSGNTIYF
CDR3nt: TGTGCCAGCAGTTTATCGGGAAACACCATATATTTT
d_gene: NA
j_gene: TRBJ1-3
abundance: NA
v_gene: TRBV27

CDR3aa: CASSLAHDEQFF
CDR3nt: TGTGCCAGCAGCTTGGCACACGATGAGCAGTTCTTC
d_gene: NA
j_gene: TRBJ2-1
abundance: NA
v_gene: TRBV5-4

CDR3aa: CSVEGGRATDTQYF
CDR3nt: TGCAGCGTTGAAGGCGGGAGGGCGACAGATACGCAGTATTTT
d_gene: TRBD2
j_gene: TRBJ2-3
abundance: NA
v_gene: TRBV29-1

CDR3aa: CASSDRGLAAVNEQFF
CDR3nt: TGTGCCAGCAGCGACCGAGGACTAGCGGCTGTTAATGAGCAGTTCTTC
d_gene: TRBD2
j_gene: TRBJ2-1
abundance: NA
v_gene: TRBV12-3/TRBV12-4

CDR3aa: CASSGTSSSYNEQFF
CDR3nt: TGTGCCAGCAGCGGGACCTCTAGCTCCTACAATGAGCAGTTCTTC
d_gene: NA
j_gene: TRBJ2-1
abundance: NA
v_gene: TRBV13

CDR3aa: CTSGYQETQYF
CDR3nt: TGTACGTCGGGATACCAAGAGACCCAGTACTTC
d_gene: NA
j_gene: TRBJ2-5
abundance: NA
v_gene: TRBV6-1

CDR3aa: CASSIHPFTGSDTQYF
CDR3nt: TGTGCCAGTAGTATTCACCCGTTTACTGGGTCAGATACGCAGTATTTT
d_gene: NA
j_gene: TRBJ2-3
abundance: NA
v_gene: TRBV19

CDR3aa: CASSLESGVTEAFF
CDR3nt: TGTGCCAGCAGCTTGGAATCAGGAGTCACTGAAGCTTTCTTT
d_gene: NA
j_gene: TRBJ1-1
abundance: NA
v_gene: TRBV5-6

CDR3aa: CSAREDGRVSNQPQHF
CDR3nt: TGCAGTGCTAGAGAGGATGGACGGGTTAGCAATCAGCCCCAGCATTTT
d_gene: NA
j_gene: TRBJ1-5
abundance: NA
v_gene: TRBV20-1

CDR3aa: CSAKNTGGRAIPEQYF
CDR3nt: TGCAGCGCCAAAAACACAGGCGGGAGGGCAATCCCCGAGCAGTACTTC
d_gene: TRBD2
j_gene: TRBJ2-7
abundance: NA
v_gene: TRBV29-1

CDR3aa: CASGASYEQYF
CDR3nt: TGTGCCAGCGGGGCCTCCTACGAGCAGTACTTC
d_gene: NA
j_gene: TRBJ2-7
abundance: NA
v_gene: TRBV6-6

CDR3aa: CSVGAGTVEQYF
CDR3nt: TGCAGCGTTGGTGCCGGGACGGTGGAGCAGTACTTC
d_gene: NA
j_gene: TRBJ2-7
abundance: NA
v_gene: TRBV29-1

CDR3aa: CASSLYQGASQPQHF
CDR3nt: TGTGCCAGCAGTTTATATCAGGGGGCTAGTCAGCCCCAGCATTTT
d_gene: TRBD1
j_gene: TRBJ1-5
abundance: NA
v_gene: TRBV27

CDR3aa: CASNTGLSYEQYF
CDR3nt: TGTGCCAGCAATACAGGTCTTTCCTACGAGCAGTACTTC
d_gene: NA
j_gene: TRBJ2-7
abundance: NA
v_gene: TRBV2

CDR3aa: CASSSLPPQPQHF
CDR3nt: TGTGCCAGCAGTTCCTTGCCTCCTCAGCCCCAGCATTTT
d_gene: NA
j_gene: TRBJ1-5
abundance: NA
v_gene: TRBV6-6

CDR3aa: CASSLNPPGSHSYNEQFF
CDR3nt: TGTGCCAGCAGTTTAAACCCGCCTGGGTCGCACTCCTACAATGAGCAGTTCTTC
d_gene: NA
j_gene: TRBJ2-1
abundance: NA
v_gene: TRBV27

CDR3aa: CASSQRQGAYYGYTF
CDR3nt: TGTGCCAGCAGCCAACGACAGGGGGCATACTATGGCTACACCTTC
d_gene: TRBD1
j_gene: TRBJ1-2
abundance: NA
v_gene: TRBV7-8

CDR3aa: CASGLVPGANVLTF
CDR3nt: TGTGCTAGTGGCCTCGTCCCTGGGGCCAACGTCCTGACTTTC
d_gene: NA
j_gene: TRBJ2-6
abundance: NA
v_gene: TRBV12-5

CDR3aa: CASVVGGHRYNEQFF
CDR3nt: TGTGCCAGCGTAGTTGGGGGGCACAGGTACAATGAGCAGTTCTTC
d_gene: NA
j_gene: TRBJ2-1
abundance: few
v_gene: TRBV6-1

CDR3aa: CATSRVSQETQYF
CDR3nt: TGTGCCACCAGCAGAGTCTCCCAAGAGACCCAGTACTTC
d_gene: NA
j_gene: TRBJ2-5
abundance: NA
v_gene: TRBV15

CDR3aa: CASSNIRGAGGYTF
CDR3nt: TGTGCCAGTAGTAACATTCGAGGGGCGGGAGGCTACACCTTC
d_gene: NA
j_gene: TRBJ1-2
abundance: NA
v_gene: TRBV19

CDR3aa: CSVAPHGLAGAGNEQFF
CDR3nt: TGCAGCGTTGCACCCCATGGACTAGCGGGGGCCGGGAATGAGCAGTTCTTC
d_gene: TRBD2
j_gene: TRBJ2-1
abundance: NA
v_gene: TRBV29-1

CDR3aa: CASRGDWSEQFF
CDR3nt: TGTGCCAGCAGGGGGGACTGGAGTGAGCAGTTCTTC
d_gene: NA
j_gene: TRBJ2-1
abundance: NA
v_gene: TRBV27

CDR3aa: CASSQLDGRDEQFF
CDR3nt: TGTGCCAGCAGCCAATTGGACGGAAGGGATGAGCAGTTCTTC
d_gene: NA
j_gene: TRBJ2-1
abundance: NA
v_gene: TRBV4-2

CDR3aa: CSVVVRGVTDTQYF
CDR3nt: TGCAGCGTTGTGGTGCGGGGAGTCACAGATACGCAGTATTTT
d_gene: NA
j_gene: TRBJ2-3
abundance: NA
v_gene: TRBV29-1

CDR3aa: CASSSQSTASNQPQHF
CDR3nt: TGTGCCAGCAGTTCCCAATCGACAGCTAGCAATCAGCCCCAGCATTTT
d_gene: NA
j_gene: TRBJ1-5
abundance: NA
v_gene: TRBV27

CDR3aa: CASTTAGAGSYEQYF
CDR3nt: TGTGCCAGTACAACAGCGGGAGCGGGCTCCTACGAGCAGTACTTC
d_gene: TRBD2
j_gene: TRBJ2-7
abundance: NA
v_gene: TRBV6-5

CDR3aa: CASSPGLAGHNEQFF
CDR3nt: TGTGCCAGCAGCCCAGGACTAGCGGGGCACAATGAGCAGTTCTTC
d_gene: TRBD2
j_gene: TRBJ2-1
abundance: NA
v_gene: TRBV5-5

CDR3aa: CSVEGQGHNEQFF
CDR3nt: TGCAGCGTTGAAGGACAGGGTCACAATGAGCAGTTCTTC
d_gene: TRBD1
j_gene: TRBJ2-1
abundance: NA
v_gene: TRBV29-1

CDR3aa: CSVGAGGPSDTQYF
CDR3nt: TGCAGCGTGGGGGCGGGAGGGCCATCAGATACGCAGTATTTT
d_gene: TRBD2
j_gene: TRBJ2-3
abundance: once
v_gene: TRBV29-1

CDR3aa: CASSLGWNQETQYF
CDR3nt: TGTGCCAGCAGTTTGGGATGGAACCAAGAGACCCAGTACTTC
d_gene: NA
j_gene: TRBJ2-5
abundance: NA
v_gene: TRBV6-5

CDR3aa: CASSYSGRAYNEQFF
CDR3nt: TGTGCCAGCAGTTATAGCGGCAGGGCCTACAATGAGCAGTTCTTC
d_gene: NA
j_gene: TRBJ2-1
abundance: NA
v_gene: TRBV6-5

CDR3aa: CASNLQGLNQPQHF
CDR3nt: TGTGCCAGCAACCTACAGGGGCTCAATCAGCCCCAGCATTTT
d_gene: TRBD1
j_gene: TRBJ1-5
abundance: NA
v_gene: TRBV2